These 5 T cell receptor beta chains share one sample of origin, sequenced in a study of T cells in Graves' hyperthyroidism and ophthalmopathy (dated by TCRdb to the late 2010s). The protocol used for the library was multiplex PCR. The reads were generated on an Illumina HiSeq 2000. The TCR beta CDR3 regions were amplified from the RNA transcripts. A first-round RT-PCR of the TCR CDR3 used the HTBI primer set with the Qiagen OneStep RT-PCR kit. TCRdb reprocessed the public reads (quality trimming at Q25 with fastp, clone calling with MiXCR) and kept in-frame beta chains. CDR3 protein duplicates are merged, each entry listing the most common genes and DNA. The sample yields approximately 410,000 distinct CDR3 sequences; approximately 15% were counted once. Of the sample, 5.3% is held by the ten largest clones. Source material: blood. Receptor source: a woman aged 18-30 years with Graves' hyperthyroidism.

The chain is built from TRBV7-8 and TRBJ2-7; D may correspond to TRBD1 or TRBD2 (6 bases each). Trimming left V 5 bases short and J 1 base short, with 18 bases between. The CDR3 has 16 amino acids. The germline CDR1 and CDR2 sequences are SGHVS and FQNEAQ. For the CDR3, the DNA is TGTGCCAGCAGCCAGTCATTGGGGGGCTTATCCTACGAGCAGTACTTC. Translating it yields CASSQSLGGLSYEQYF.

This clonotype was seen only a few times. This chain joins TRBV3-1 and TRBJ2-1, with 9 bases identical to TRBD2. Germline V lookup: CDR1 LGHDT, CDR2 YNNKEL (reference sequence). The CDR3 extends over 15 amino acids. V gave up 1 base and J gave up 7 bases; unmatched junction bases: 5. The CDR3 nucleotides are TGTGCCAGCAGCCAAGGACTAGCGGTCTTGAATGAGCAGTTCTTC. Its translation: CASSQGLAVLNEQFF.

A word on this clonotype: A much larger clone differs from this one at a single base, so this may be a read error. This chain links TRBV28 with TRBJ1-2; no reliable D call. The CDR3 has 12 residues. Trimming shortened V by 3 bases and J by 7 bases, and 9 bases separated the two germline ends. Germline CDR1 is MDHEN and CDR2 is SYDVKM. The CDR3 is CASSLRECGYTF. CDR3 sequence (DNA): TGTGCCAGCAGTTTGAGGGAGTGTGGCTACACCTTC.

CDR3 sequence reads: CAWSTSGTEAFF. DNA of the CDR3: TGTGCCTGGAGTACCTCGGGGACTGAAGCTTTCTTT. The chain has TRBV30 and TRBJ1-1; D uncertain. The germline V gene has CDR1 GTSNPN and CDR2 SVGIG (reference sequence). This CDR3 comprises 12 residues. V shed 2 bases and J shed 5 bases, with 9 bases lying between them.

As for this clonotype: This sequence may be a read error, since a much larger clone differs from it by one base. This chain uses TRBV27 with TRBJ1-6; TRBD1 aligns across 7 bases. Germline CDR1 and CDR2: MNHEY and SMNVEV (reference sequence). CDR3 length equals 14 residues. CDR3 sequence reads: CANSLRGRNSPLHF. As DNA, the CDR3 is TGTGCCAACAGTCTTAGGGGGCGGAATTCACCCCTCCACTTT.